This entry describes one T cell receptor (beta chain). What antigen it recognizes has not been identified. No per-base quality is available; no much larger clone lies one base away. The time point tag for this specimen amounts to: baseline before first vaccination. Vaccinee samples were obtained from the UK trials COV001 and COV002, which included a single-blind randomized controlled phase 2/3 trial of AZD1222 (ChAdOx1 nCoV-19) in healthy adults. For TCRbeta chain sequencing, PBMC samples were collected from trial participants at day 0 and at day 28 after the second dose. The data derive from a study of T cell responses to AZD1222 COVID-19 vaccine (dated by TCRdb to the early 2020s). Broadly, across the study: AZD1222 recipients given second doses at about 4 weeks or at about 12 weeks were pooled, since spike-specific TCR depth and breadth were not found to differ between the two schedules. A total of 233 trial participants underwent TCR sequencing, of whom about 200 had received two doses of AZD1222 and 26 had received two doses of the MenACWY control vaccine. Trial participants were enrolled by age into 18-55, 56-69 and 70-plus year subgroups, with roughly 150, 30 and 60 TCR-sequenced participants respectively. Findings and caveats that apply to the study as a whole: The whole spike protein was spanned by vaccine-associated CD4 TCRs, and dominant responses were seen in regions 160-218 and 743-854. Spike-specific TCR breadth and depth rose significantly after two AZD1222 doses compared with day 0 and with MenACWY recipients. Only five or six AZD1222 recipients were SARS-CoV-2 seropositive at baseline, limiting conclusions about previously exposed vaccinees. Participants were mostly white British and included more females than males, and it was suggested by the authors that clonal diversity may have been underestimated. No day 14 peak-response samples were available, so repertoires were characterized only after the peak T cell response. In the small 56-69-year group, the increase in depth fell short of significance, most likely because of low power. Reportedly, close to half of the unique spike-specific TCRs recognized epitopes lying outside the regions that are mutated in the B.1.351 and B.1.1.7 variants.

The CDR3 holds 12 amino acids from the cysteine to the phenylalanine. The entry retains the CDR3 DNA only, 36 bases that are in frame from base 1. At the junction V is shortened by 5 bases and J by 9 bases, with 11 bases in between. From the germline V gene, CDR1 is SGHVS and CDR2 is FQNEAQ. The CDR3 regions of human TCRbeta chains were analyzed by immunosequencing. As for the original processing: TCRs in the repertoires were compared against a reference library of SARS-CoV-2-specific TCRs that had been generated with the MIRA antigen-specificity platform. Breadth meant the fraction of unique TCRs that were SARS-CoV-2-associated, whereas depth meant the fraction of total T cells that were SARS-CoV-2-associated. Using the MIRA data, each spike-specific TCR was assigned both to the spike region to which the TCR was reactive and to a CD4 or CD8 class. Log10-transformed breadth and depth values were compared by one-way ANOVA with Sidak's multiple comparisons tests. TCRdb obtained this table from immuneACCESS and retained in-frame rearrangements with V and J assigned. These tables miss some clones; where compared with another copy, unresolved V genes account for less than half of the shortfall, and the remainder is unexplained. D and trimming come from the DNA, and the V and J calls and clone size come from that table. Counted in this sample were around 99,000 clones; roughly 87% of them appeared once. 4.5% to 5.5% of the sample is taken by the ten largest.

This material consisted of peripheral blood, taken on day 0 of AZD1222 vaccination. This TCR was sampled from an adult in good health. The sequence joins TRBV7-8 to TRBJ1-5, with no confidently assigned D gene. The DNA sequence follows: TGTGCCAGCAGCGAGACTAGTTTGCCCCAGCATTTT. The encoded protein is CASSETSLPQHF.